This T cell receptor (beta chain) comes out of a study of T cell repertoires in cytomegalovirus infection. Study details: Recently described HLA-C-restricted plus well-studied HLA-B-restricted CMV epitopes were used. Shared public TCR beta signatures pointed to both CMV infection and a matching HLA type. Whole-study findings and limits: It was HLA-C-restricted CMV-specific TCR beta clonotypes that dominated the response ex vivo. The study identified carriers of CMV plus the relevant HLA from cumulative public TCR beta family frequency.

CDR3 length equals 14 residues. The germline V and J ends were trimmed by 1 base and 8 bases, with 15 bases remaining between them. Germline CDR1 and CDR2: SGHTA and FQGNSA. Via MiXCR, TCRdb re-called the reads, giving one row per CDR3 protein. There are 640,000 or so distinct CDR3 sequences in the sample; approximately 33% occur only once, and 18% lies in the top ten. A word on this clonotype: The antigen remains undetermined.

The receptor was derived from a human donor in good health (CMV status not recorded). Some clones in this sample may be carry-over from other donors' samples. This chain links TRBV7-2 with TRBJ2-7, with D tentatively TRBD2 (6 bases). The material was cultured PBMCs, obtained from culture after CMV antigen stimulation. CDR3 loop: CASSLEVSGRQQYF. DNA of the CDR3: TGTGCCAGCAGCTTAGAAGTTAGCGGACGACAGCAGTACTTC.